These 22 T cell receptor beta chains were all obtained from the same sample, sequenced in a study of blood T cell repertoires in COVID-19. Sequenced by immunoSEQ multiplex PCR; TCRdb stores in-frame clones only, minus some. The sample consists of 200,000 to 250,000 clones, 70% to 90% of them appearing once. The sample taken for sequencing was PBMCs or T cells enriched from blood (not recorded which). All receptors come from a woman aged 50 to 65 in a cohort exposed to, infected with or recovered from COVID-19 (not recorded which).

This clone came up once. The chain combines TRBV7-8 with TRBJ2-7; TRBD2 might be the D (6 bases). CDR1 SGHVS and CDR2 FQNEAQ come from the germline V gene. Trimming left V 5 bases short and J 0 bases short, with 14 bases between. The CDR3 runs to 15 residues. The CDR3 loop reads CASSRYREHSYEQYF. In nucleotides, the CDR3 is TGTGCCAGCAGCCGCTACCGGGAGCACTCCTACGAGCAGTACTTC.

Only one count was recorded for this clone. V and J are TRBV3-1 (or the pseudogene TRBV3-2) and TRBJ2-2, with D tentatively TRBD2 (7 bases). The V gene's germline CDR1 is LGHDT and CDR2 YNNKEL (reference sequence). This CDR3 has 17 amino acids. V was pared by 7 bases and J by 1 base, with 19 bases between. The CDR3 spells CASTSRGGRKNTGELFF. The CDR3 DNA reads TGTGCCAGCACCTCAAGGGGGGGGCGGAAGAACACCGGGGAGCTGTTTTTT.

This chain joins TRBV9 and TRBJ2-1; possible D gene TRBD2, 6 bases. CDR3 length: 15 residues. V was cut by 1 base and J by 7 bases, with 15 bases left in between. From germline, CDR1 is SGDLS and CDR2 YYNGEE. The CDR3 nucleotides read TGTGCCAGCAGCGTATTGGCGGGGAGGTCGAATGAGCAGTTCTTC. Translating gives CASSVLAGRSNEQFF. Together with reference TRBV9 and TRBJ2-1, the CDR3 gives the full variable domain: DSGVTQTPKHLITATGQRVTLRCSPRSGDLSVYWYQQSLDQGLQFLIQYYNGEERAKGNILERFSAQQFPDLHSELNLSSLELGDSALYFCASSVLAGRSNEQFFGPGTRLTVL.

The chain employs TRBV11-2 and TRBJ2-3, with D possibly TRBD1 on 8 matching bases. The CDR3 is made up of 14 amino acids. The V end was cut by 5 bases, the J end by 4 bases, with 13 bases between. Germline CDR1 reads SGHAT; CDR2 reads FQNNGV. The CDR3 here is CASSLQGGPDTQYF. CDR3 DNA sequence: TGTGCCAGCAGCCTACAGGGGGGGCCAGATACGCAGTATTTT.

The gene calls are TRBV23-1 and TRBJ1-5, with a possible D match to TRBD1 (6 bases). TRBV23-1 belongs to the ORF category, with a function that is uncertain. This CDR3 comprises 17 residues. The ends were cut back, 6 bases at V and 2 bases at J, with 20 bases in the middle. CDR3 in DNA: TGCGCCAGCAGCCGGCCTACGAACAGGGACGGCAATCAGCCCCAGCATTTT. Translation: CASSRPTNRDGNQPQHF.

The CDR3 protein is CASSDRAGGQFEAFF. The CDR3 DNA sequence: TGCGCCAGCAGTGATCGGGCAGGGGGACAATTTGAAGCTTTCTTT. The chain couples TRBV10-2 to TRBJ1-1; 7 bases are a match to TRBD1. CDR1 and CDR2 (germline): WSHSY, SAAADI. The CDR3 contains 15 residues. V trimming: 3 bases; J trimming: 7 bases; junction bases outside the gene matches: 11.

J is TRBJ1-2 and V is TRBV19, with D uncertain. CDR3 length: 12 amino acids. CDR1 and CDR2 from the germline V gene are LNHDA and SQIVND (reference sequence). The V and J ends lost 4 bases and 2 bases respectively, with 5 bases between them. The DNA of the CDR3 is TGTGCCAGTAGTAGCGGGAACTATGGCTACACCTTC. Translated: CASSSGNYGYTF.

The chain recombines TRBV9 with TRBJ2-2; 7 bases align to TRBD2. V gave up 3 bases and J gave up 3 bases; unmatched junction bases: 2. CDR1 is SGDLS, CDR2 YYNGEE, per germline. The CDR3 covers 14 residues. The CDR3 coding sequence is TGTGCCAGCAGCGGGGGACTATACACCGGGGAGCTGTTTTTT. Amino acid sequence: CASSGGLYTGELFF.

The rearrangement joins TRBV7-8 to TRBJ1-2; D remains ambiguous. From germline, CDR1 is SGHVS and CDR2 FQNEAQ. Trimming stripped 5 bases from V and 3 bases from J, with 13 bases between. CDR3 size: 14 residues. CDR3 in amino acids: CASSRREGDYGYTF. The DNA for the CDR3 is TGTGCCAGCAGCCGTAGGGAGGGTGACTATGGCTACACCTTC.

The chain joins TRBV30 to TRBJ1-2; D is ambiguous. Germline V gene lookup returns CDR1 GTSNPN and CDR2 SVGIG (reference sequence). CDR3 size: 12 residues. V was clipped by 0 bases and J by 8 bases, with 10 bases between them. CDR3 nucleotide sequence: TGTGCCTGGAGTGTAACCCCGAGGGGCTACACCTTC. This translates into CAWSVTPRGYTF. The full variable domain, completed using reference TRBV30 and TRBJ1-2, is SQTIHQWPATLVQPVGSPLSLECTVEGTSNPNLYWYRQAAGRGLQLLFYSVGIGQISSEVPQNLSASRPQDRQFILSSKKLLLSDSGFYLCAWSVTPRGYTFGSGTRLTVV.

The gene calls are TRBV10-3 and TRBJ2-3; no clear D gene. Trimming removed 5 bases at V and 3 bases at J, with 6 bases between. Germline loops: CDR1 ENHRY, CDR2 SYGVKD. The CDR3 is 12 residues long. The CDR3 reads CAISFQTDTQYF. CDR3 nucleotide sequence: TGTGCCATCAGTTTTCAGACAGATACGCAGTATTTT.

The chain uses TRBV7-2 and TRBJ2-3; D is possibly TRBD2 (5 bases). CDR3 length: 15 amino acids. Germline V gene lookup returns CDR1 SGHTA and CDR2 FQGNSA. V dropped 3 bases and J dropped 0 bases, with 10 bases sitting between them. CDR3 DNA: TGTGCCAGCAGCTTCATGGGCGGGAGCACAGATACGCAGTATTTT. The encoded protein is CASSFMGGSTDTQYF.

The genes are TRBV2 and TRBJ1-2; 8 nucleotides line up with TRBD1. The trim removed 10 bases at V and 1 base at J, leaving 5 bases unmatched. The CDR3 covers 13 residues. Germline CDR1 is SNHLY and CDR2 is FYNNEI. The CDR3 nucleotides read TGTGCCACCGGACAGGGTAATAACTATGGCTACACCTTC. It codes for CATGQGNNYGYTF.

The chain has TRBV5-4 and TRBJ2-2; TRBD2 is a possible D gene (5 bases). V was pared by 2 bases and J by 5 bases, with 7 bases between. This CDR3 region has 13 residues. Germline V CDR1 and CDR2: SGHNT, YYREEE (reference sequence). The chain's CDR3 is CASSFRLTGELFF. The CDR3, as DNA: TGTGCCAGCAGCTTCCGACTAACCGGGGAGCTGTTTTTT.

This chain uses TRBV11-2 with TRBJ2-3; TRBD2 matches 8 bases. The length of the CDR3 is 18 residues. V lost 1 base to trimming and J lost 3 bases; unmatched junction nucleotides: 12. CDR1 is SGHAT, CDR2 FQNNGV, per germline. CDR3 residues: CASSLVRGGRVGTDTQYF. DNA of the CDR3: TGTGCCAGCAGCTTAGTTCGGGGGGGCCGGGTCGGTACAGATACGCAGTATTTT.

This chain links TRBV5-1 with TRBJ1-6, with a tentative D call TRBD1 (5 bases). V lost 0 bases, J lost 9 bases, and 10 bases lay in between. There are 14 residues in the CDR3. The germline V gene has CDR1 SGHRS and CDR2 YFSETQ. CDR3 loop: CASSLGGPGSPLHF. In nucleotides, the CDR3 is TGCGCCAGCAGCTTGGGGGGCCCAGGTTCACCCCTCCACTTT.

The genes are TRBV2 and TRBJ1-1, with D tentatively TRBD1 (5 bases). Deletions cut 6 bases from V and 4 bases from J, with 15 bases between. The CDR3 is 14 amino acids. Germline V lookup: CDR1 SNHLY, CDR2 FYNNEI. CDR3 sequence: CASRKGGGGTEAFF. The CDR3 DNA sequence: TGTGCCAGCAGAAAAGGTGGGGGAGGCACTGAAGCTTTCTTT.

The J gene is TRBJ2-1, the V gene TRBV6-6; no reliable D call. V was shortened by 4 bases and J by 10 bases, with 11 bases between the two germline ends. Germline V CDR1 and CDR2: MNHNY, SVGAGI (reference sequence). This CDR3 region has 12 residues. This chain's CDR3 is CASSFLVREQFF. CDR3 in DNA: TGTGCCAGCAGTTTCTTGGTCAGGGAGCAGTTCTTC.

The chain is built from TRBV30 and TRBJ1-3; D not certain. The CDR3 contains 14 residues. Trimming removed 4 bases from V and 2 bases from J, with 12 bases in between. Germline V gene sequence: CDR1 GTSNPN, CDR2 SVGIG (reference sequence). The CDR3 sequence: CAWIGRGTGNTIYF. CDR3 coding DNA: TGTGCCTGGATTGGCCGAGGGACTGGAAACACCATATATTTT.

The genes are TRBV6-5 and TRBJ2-1; the match to TRBD1 covers 8 bases. The CDR3 length is 13 residues. CDR1 and CDR2 from the germline V gene are MNHEY and SVGAGI. The ends lost 6 bases at V and 10 bases at J; junction bases unmatched: 8. CDR3 sequence reads: CASRAGGLREQFF. In nucleotides, the CDR3 is TGTGCCAGCAGAGCAGGGGGCCTAAGGGAGCAGTTCTTC.

The V gene is TRBV2, the J gene TRBJ2-6; TRBD1 aligns across 7 bases. The CDR3 loop spans 18 amino acids. Trimming cost V 4 bases and J 0 bases; bases outside gene matches: 9. CDR1 SNHLY and CDR2 FYNNEI come from the germline V gene. DNA for the CDR3: TGTGCCAGCAGTGTAAGGGGGCAGGGTTTCTCTGGGGCCAACGTCCTGACTTTC. Translating it yields CASSVRGQGFSGANVLTF.

CDR3 residues: CASSVQQGSGTEAFF. CDR3 sequence (DNA): TGTGCCAGCAGCGTCCAGCAGGGGTCGGGGACTGAAGCTTTCTTT. V gene TRBV7-8 combines with J gene TRBJ1-1; weak D call: TRBD1 (6 bases). V was clipped by 5 bases and J by 5 bases, with 18 bases between them. Germline V gene data show CDR1 as SGHVS and CDR2 as FQNEAQ. The length of the CDR3 is 15 residues.